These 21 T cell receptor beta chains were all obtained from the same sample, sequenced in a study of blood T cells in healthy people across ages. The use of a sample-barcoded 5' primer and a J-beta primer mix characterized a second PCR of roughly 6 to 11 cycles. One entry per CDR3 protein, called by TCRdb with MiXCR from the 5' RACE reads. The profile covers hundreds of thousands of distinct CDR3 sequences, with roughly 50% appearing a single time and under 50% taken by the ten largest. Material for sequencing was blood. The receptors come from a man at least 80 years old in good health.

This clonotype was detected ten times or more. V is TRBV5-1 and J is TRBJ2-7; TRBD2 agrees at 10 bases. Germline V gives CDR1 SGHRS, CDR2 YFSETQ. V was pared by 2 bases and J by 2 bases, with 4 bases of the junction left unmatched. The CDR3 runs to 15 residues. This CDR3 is CASSLAAGGPYEQYF. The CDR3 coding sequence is TGCGCCAGCAGCTTAGCAGCGGGAGGGCCCTACGAGCAGTACTTC. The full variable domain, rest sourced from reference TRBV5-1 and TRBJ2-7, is KAGVTQTPRYLIKTRGQQVTLSCSPISGHRSVSWYQQTPGQGLQFLFEYFSETQRNKGNFPGRFSGRQFSNSRSEMNVSTLELGDSALYLCASSLAAGGPYEQYFGPGTRLTVT.

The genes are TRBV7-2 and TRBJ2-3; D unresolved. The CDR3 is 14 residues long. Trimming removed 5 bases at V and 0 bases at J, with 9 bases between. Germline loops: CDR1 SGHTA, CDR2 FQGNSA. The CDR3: CASSQVISTDTQYF. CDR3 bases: TGTGCCAGCAGCCAAGTCATTAGCACAGATACGCAGTATTTT.

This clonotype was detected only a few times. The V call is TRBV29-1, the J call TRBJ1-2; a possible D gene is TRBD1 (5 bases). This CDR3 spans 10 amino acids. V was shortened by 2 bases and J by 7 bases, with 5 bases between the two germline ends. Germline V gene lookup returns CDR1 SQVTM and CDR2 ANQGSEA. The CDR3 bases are TGCAGCGTTGAAAGGGGTGGCTACACCTTC. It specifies CSVERGGYTF.

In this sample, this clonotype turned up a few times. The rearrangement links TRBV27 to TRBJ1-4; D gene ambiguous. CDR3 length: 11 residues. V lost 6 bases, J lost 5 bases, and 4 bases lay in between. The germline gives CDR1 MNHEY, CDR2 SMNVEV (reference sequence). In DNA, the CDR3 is TGTGCCAGCAGGGGCAATGAAAAACTGTTTTTT. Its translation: CASRGNEKLFF.

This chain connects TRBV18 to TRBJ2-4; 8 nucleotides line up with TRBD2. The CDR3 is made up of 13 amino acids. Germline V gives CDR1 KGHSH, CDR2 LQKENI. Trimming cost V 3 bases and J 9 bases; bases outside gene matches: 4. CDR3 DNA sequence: TGTGCCAGCTCACCCCGACGGGAGGGCATTCAGTACTTC. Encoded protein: CASSPRREGIQYF. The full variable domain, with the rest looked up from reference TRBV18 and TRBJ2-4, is NAGVMQNPRHLVRRRGQEARLRCSPMKGHSHVYWYRQLPEEGLKFMVYLQKENIIDESGMPKERFSAEFPKEGPSILRIQQVVRGDSAAYFCASSPRREGIQYFGAGTRLSVL.

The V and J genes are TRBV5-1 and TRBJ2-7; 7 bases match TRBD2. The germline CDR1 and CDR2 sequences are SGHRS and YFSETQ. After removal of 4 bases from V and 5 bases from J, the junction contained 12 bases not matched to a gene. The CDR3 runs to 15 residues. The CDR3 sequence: CASSPLGGSVDEQYF. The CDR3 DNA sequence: TGCGCCAGCAGCCCGCTGGGCGGGAGCGTCGACGAGCAGTACTTC.

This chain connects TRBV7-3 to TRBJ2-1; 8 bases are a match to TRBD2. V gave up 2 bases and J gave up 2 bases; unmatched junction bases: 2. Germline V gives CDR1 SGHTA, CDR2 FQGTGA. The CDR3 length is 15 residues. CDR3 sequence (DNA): TGTGCCAGCAGCTTACGGGGGGGGACCTACAATGAGCAGTTCTTC. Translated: CASSLRGGTYNEQFF.

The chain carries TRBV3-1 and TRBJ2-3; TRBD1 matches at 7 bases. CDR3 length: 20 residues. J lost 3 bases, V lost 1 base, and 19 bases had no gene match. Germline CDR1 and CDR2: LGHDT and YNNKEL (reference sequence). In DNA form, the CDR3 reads TGTGCCAGCAGCCAAGCTCGACAGGGAGTCGGTGGGCGGTGGACAGATACGCAGTATTTT. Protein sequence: CASSQARQGVGGRWTDTQYF.

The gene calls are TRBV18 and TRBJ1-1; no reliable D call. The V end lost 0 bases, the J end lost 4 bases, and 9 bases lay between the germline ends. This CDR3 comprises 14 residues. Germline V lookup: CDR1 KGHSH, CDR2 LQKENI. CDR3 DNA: TGTGCCAGCTCACCACCGTCGCGAGGCACTGAAGCTTTCTTT. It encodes CASSPPSRGTEAFF.

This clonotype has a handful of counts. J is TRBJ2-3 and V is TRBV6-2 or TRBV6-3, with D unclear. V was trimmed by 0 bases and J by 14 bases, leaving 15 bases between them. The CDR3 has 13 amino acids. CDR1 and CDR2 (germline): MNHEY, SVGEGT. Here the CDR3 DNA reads TGTGCCAGCAGTTACTCGGGAAGCAGATACGCGTATTTT. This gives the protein CASSYSGSRYAYF.

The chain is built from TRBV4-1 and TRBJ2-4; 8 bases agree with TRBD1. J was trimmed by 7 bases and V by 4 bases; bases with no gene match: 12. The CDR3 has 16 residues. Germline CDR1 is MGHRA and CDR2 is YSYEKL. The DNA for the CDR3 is TGCGCCAGCAGCCGGAACTATCAGGGGGCACGGAACATTCAGTACTTC. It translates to CASSRNYQGARNIQYF.

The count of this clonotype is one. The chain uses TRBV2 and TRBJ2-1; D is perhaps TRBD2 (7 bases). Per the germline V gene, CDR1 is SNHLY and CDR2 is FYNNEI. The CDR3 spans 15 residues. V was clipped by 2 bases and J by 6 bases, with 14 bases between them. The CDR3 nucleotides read TGTGCCAGCAGTGAAAGGGGGGGCCTCGCCAATGAGCAGTTCTTC. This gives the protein CASSERGGLANEQFF.

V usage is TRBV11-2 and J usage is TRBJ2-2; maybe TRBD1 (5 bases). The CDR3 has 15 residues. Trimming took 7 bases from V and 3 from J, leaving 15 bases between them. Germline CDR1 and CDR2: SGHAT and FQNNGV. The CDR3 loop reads CASTLGLGDTGELFF. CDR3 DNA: TGTGCCAGCACCCTTGGATTAGGGGACACCGGGGAGCTGTTTTTT.

In DNA, the CDR3 is TGTGCTAGTGGTTTGGCGAACTCACCCCTCCACTTT. This sequence encodes CASGLANSPLHF. The chain uses TRBV12-5 and TRBJ1-6; D gene unclear. Germline CDR1 is LGHNT and CDR2 is FRNRAP. Between the trimmed V and J ends, which lost 1 base and 10 bases, there was a span of 5 bases. The CDR3 has 12 residues. The entire variable domain, with the rest obtained from reference TRBV12-5 and TRBJ1-6, is as follows: DARVTQTPRHKVTEMGQEVTMRCQPILGHNTVFWYRQTMMQGLELLAYFRNRAPLDDSGMPKDRFSAEMPDATLATLKIQPSEPRDSAVYFCASGLANSPLHFGNGTRLTVT.

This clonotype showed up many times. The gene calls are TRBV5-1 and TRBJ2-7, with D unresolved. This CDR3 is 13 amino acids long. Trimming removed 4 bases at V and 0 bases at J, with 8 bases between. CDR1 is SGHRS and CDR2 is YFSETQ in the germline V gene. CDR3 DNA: TGCGCCAGCAGCCTGACACCCTCCTACGAGCAGTACTTC. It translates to CASSLTPSYEQYF.

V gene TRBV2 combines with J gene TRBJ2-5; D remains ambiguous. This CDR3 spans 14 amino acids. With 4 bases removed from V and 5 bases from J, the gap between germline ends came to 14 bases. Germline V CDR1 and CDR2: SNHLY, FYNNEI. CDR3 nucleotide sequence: TGTGCCAGCAGTGTCGGTAGGGCGTACGAGACCCAGTACTTC. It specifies CASSVGRAYETQYF.

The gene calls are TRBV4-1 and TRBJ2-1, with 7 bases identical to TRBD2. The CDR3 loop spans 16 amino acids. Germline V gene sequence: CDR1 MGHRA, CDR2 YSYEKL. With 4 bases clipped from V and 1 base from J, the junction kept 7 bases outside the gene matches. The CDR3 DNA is TGCGCCAGCAGCCTTTCACTAGCGCAATCCTACAATGAGCAGTTCTTC. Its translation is CASSLSLAQSYNEQFF.

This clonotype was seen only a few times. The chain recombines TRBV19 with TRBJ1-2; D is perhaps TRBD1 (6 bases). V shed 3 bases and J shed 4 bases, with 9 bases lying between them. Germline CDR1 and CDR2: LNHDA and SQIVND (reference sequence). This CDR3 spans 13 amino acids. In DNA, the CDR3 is TGTGCCAGTAGTATTGAGACAGGCTATGGCTACACCTTC. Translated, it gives CASSIETGYGYTF.

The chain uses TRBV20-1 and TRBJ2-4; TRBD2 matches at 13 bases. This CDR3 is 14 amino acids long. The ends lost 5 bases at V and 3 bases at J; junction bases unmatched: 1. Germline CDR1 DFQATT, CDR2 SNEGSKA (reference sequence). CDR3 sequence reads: CSAGLAGVKNIQYF. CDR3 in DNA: TGCAGTGCTGGACTAGCGGGAGTCAAAAACATTCAGTACTTC.

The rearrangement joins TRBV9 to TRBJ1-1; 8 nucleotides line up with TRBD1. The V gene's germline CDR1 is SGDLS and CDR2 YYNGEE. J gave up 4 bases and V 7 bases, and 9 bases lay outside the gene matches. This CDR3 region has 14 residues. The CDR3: CASAGQVGGTEAFF. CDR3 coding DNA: TGTGCCAGCGCGGGACAGGTAGGCGGCACTGAAGCTTTCTTT.

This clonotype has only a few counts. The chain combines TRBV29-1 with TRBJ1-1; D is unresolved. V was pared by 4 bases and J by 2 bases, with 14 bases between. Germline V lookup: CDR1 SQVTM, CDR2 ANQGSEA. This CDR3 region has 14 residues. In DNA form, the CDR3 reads TGCAGCGTTGCCCCCGGAGGGCCTAACACTGAAGCTTTCTTT. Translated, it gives CSVAPGGPNTEAFF.